The 27 T cell receptor beta chains presented below share a single source sample, sequenced in a study of blood T cell repertoires in COVID-19. Assay used: immunoSEQ multiplex PCR; TCRdb lists only in-frame clones, some missing. Of about 140,000 clones detected, approximately 85% appear once; the ten largest clones hold more than 3%. The sequenced sample was PBMCs or T cells enriched from blood (not recorded which). The source is a woman aged 45-65 years with acute COVID-19.

This rearrangement joins TRBV7-9 to TRBJ1-4; D unresolved. The germline V gene encodes CDR1 SEHNR and CDR2 FQNEAQ (reference sequence). V gave up 10 bases and J gave up 3 bases, with 12 bases separating them. This CDR3 region has 13 residues. CDR3 sequence (DNA): TGTGCCACCCAGGTCCAGTCTAATGAAAAACTGTTTTTT. The encoded protein is CATQVQSNEKLFF.

This sequence joins TRBV6-1 and TRBJ2-7, with a weak D call TRBD1 (7 bases). This CDR3 is 15 amino acids long. Per the germline V gene, CDR1 is MNHNS and CDR2 is SASEGT. Trimming pared 0 bases from V and 3 bases from J, leaving 12 bases between. The CDR3 region is CASSEAIQGGYEQYF. The CDR3 bases are TGTGCCAGCAGTGAAGCAATCCAGGGGGGCTACGAGCAGTACTTC.

The rearrangement links TRBV30 to TRBJ1-6; D is undetermined. In germline, CDR1 is GTSNPN, CDR2 SVGIG (reference sequence). V lost 0 bases and J 10 bases, leaving 10 bases between the germline ends. There are 13 residues in the CDR3. DNA for the CDR3: TGTGCCTGGAGTGTACCGGGTGGCTCACCCCTCCACTTT. Translation: CAWSVPGGSPLHF.

The rearrangement joins TRBV11-2 to TRBJ2-1, with a possible D match to TRBD2 (6 bases). There are 15 residues in the CDR3. The V gene's germline CDR1 is SGHAT and CDR2 FQNNGV. The V gene lost 4 bases and the J gene lost 7 bases, with 17 bases spanning the gap. CDR3 sequence reads: CASSYRTKPGNEQFF. Here the CDR3 DNA reads TGTGCCAGCAGCTACCGGACTAAACCTGGTAATGAGCAGTTCTTC.

This rearrangement joins TRBV5-1 to TRBJ2-5; 7 bases are shared with TRBD1. The CDR3 spans 15 residues. V was clipped by 5 bases and J by 5 bases; unmatched bases: 12. Germline V gene sequence: CDR1 SGHRS, CDR2 YFSETQ. The CDR3 loop is CASRQGPLMGETQYF. Written as DNA, the CDR3 is TGCGCCAGCAGACAGGGGCCATTGATGGGGGAGACCCAGTACTTC. Combining the CDR3 with reference TRBV5-1 and TRBJ2-5 gives the whole variable domain KAGVTQTPRYLIKTRGQQVTLSCSPISGHRSVSWYQQTPGQGLQFLFEYFSETQRNKGNFPGRFSGRQFSNSRSEMNVSTLELGDSALYLCASRQGPLMGETQYFGPGTRLLVL.

V and J are TRBV4-3 and TRBJ2-7; 8 bases match TRBD2. CDR3 size: 16 residues. V lost 1 base to trimming and J lost 3 bases; unmatched junction nucleotides: 8. CDR1 LGHNA and CDR2 YSLEER come from the germline V gene. The CDR3 DNA reads TGCGCCAGCAGCCAAGGAACGACTAGCGTGGGCTACGAGCAGTACTTC. Translation: CASSQGTTSVGYEQYF.

The CDR3 coding sequence is TGTGCCAGTAGTTCATTACTAGCTTACAATGAGCAGTTCTTC. This encodes CASSSLLAYNEQFF. This chain uses TRBV19 with TRBJ2-1; D may be TRBD2 (6 bases). The CDR3 covers 14 residues. Trimming pared 5 bases from V and 4 bases from J, leaving 12 bases between. Germline CDR1 is LNHDA and CDR2 is SQIVND (reference sequence).

The rearrangement links TRBV27 to TRBJ1-4; tentative D call: TRBD1 (5 bases). The CDR3 consists of 17 residues. The germline V gene encodes CDR1 MNHEY and CDR2 SMNVEV (reference sequence). Trimming stripped 3 bases from V and 0 bases from J, with 14 bases between. The CDR3 here is CASSFLQGRSTNEKLFF. The CDR3 DNA follows: TGTGCCAGCAGTTTCTTGCAGGGTCGATCAACTAATGAAAAACTGTTTTTT.

The chain recombines TRBV7-9 with TRBJ1-1; D ambiguous. The germline gives CDR1 SEHNR, CDR2 FQNEAQ (reference sequence). The germline V and J ends were trimmed by 5 bases and 6 bases, with 10 bases remaining between them. The CDR3 is 12 amino acids. The CDR3: CASSQRGAEAFF. CDR3 DNA: TGTGCCAGCAGCCAACGAGGCGCTGAAGCTTTCTTT.

The CDR3 sequence is CSVSGMSYPTEAFF. The CDR3 bases are TGCAGCGTGAGTGGTATGAGTTACCCCACTGAAGCTTTCTTT. The V call is TRBV29-1, the J call TRBJ1-1; D is undetermined. Trimming took off 6 bases at V and 4 bases at J, with 18 bases between the two ends. The germline V gene has CDR1 SQVTM and CDR2 ANQGSEA. This CDR3 has 14 residues.

This chain connects TRBV11-2 to TRBJ2-3, with TRBD2 as a possible D gene (6 bases). V lost 7 bases, J lost 2 bases, and 13 bases lay in between. CDR1 is SGHAT and CDR2 is FQNNGV in the germline V gene. The CDR3 totals 14 residues. The CDR3 sequence is CASTRRDDTDTQYF. In nucleotides, the CDR3 is TGTGCCAGCACCCGGCGGGACGACACAGATACGCAGTATTTT.

The gene calls are TRBV28 and TRBJ2-1; 7 positions match TRBD2. CDR1 is MDHEN and CDR2 is SYDVKM in the germline V gene. J was trimmed by 15 bases and V by 4 bases; bases with no gene match: 15. The CDR3 has 14 residues. The CDR3 DNA reads as TGTGCCAGCAGTTCCCCCGGGGGGACGGAGGTTCCGTTCTTC. It yields the protein CASSSPGGTEVPFF. The entire variable domain, with the rest obtained from reference TRBV28 and TRBJ2-1, is as follows: DVKVTQSSRYLVKRTGEKVFLECVQDMDHENMFWYRQDPGLGLRLIYFSYDVKMKEKGDIPEGYSVSREKKERFSLILESASTNQTSMYLCASSSPGGTEVPFFGPGTRLTVL.

This chain uses TRBV11-2 with TRBJ2-7; 8 bases match TRBD1. V shed 3 bases, J shed 7 bases, and the junction held 8 bases outside the gene matches. In germline, CDR1 is SGHAT, CDR2 FQNNGV. The CDR3 contains 14 residues. The CDR3 DNA follows: TGTGCCAGCAGCTTTACAGGGGGGTCCCGGGAGCAGTACTTC. This codes for CASSFTGGSREQYF.

The J gene is TRBJ1-2, the V gene TRBV9; D possibly corresponds to TRBD1 (5 bases). V dropped 0 bases and J dropped 0 bases, with 9 bases sitting between them. From germline, CDR1 is SGDLS and CDR2 YYNGEE. There are 15 residues in the CDR3. In nucleotides, the CDR3 is TGTGCCAGCAGCGTAGGTGAAGGGGCTAACTATGGCTACACCTTC. This translates into CASSVGEGANYGYTF. The full variable domain, in which reference TRBV9 and TRBJ1-2 provide the parts outside the CDR3, is DSGVTQTPKHLITATGQRVTLRCSPRSGDLSVYWYQQSLDQGLQFLIQYYNGEERAKGNILERFSAQQFPDLHSELNLSSLELGDSALYFCASSVGEGANYGYTFGSGTRLTVV.

The chain has TRBV12-3 or TRBV12-4 and TRBJ2-7; possibly TRBD1 for D (5 bases). The CDR3 spans 12 residues. Trimming pared 5 bases from V and 0 bases from J, leaving 5 bases between. CDR3 nucleotide sequence: TGTGCCAGCAGTGACAGCTCCTACGAGCAGTACTTC. Protein sequence: CASSDSSYEQYF.

The genes are TRBV11-2 and TRBJ2-5; TRBD1 might be the D (6 bases). CDR3 length: 14 residues. V gave up 3 bases and J gave up 4 bases, with 12 bases separating them. Germline-derived CDR1 and CDR2 are SGHAT and FQNNGV. The CDR3 loop is CASSFAGAGETQYF. The CDR3 region has the DNA TGTGCCAGCAGCTTTGCAGGGGCTGGAGAGACCCAGTACTTC.

The chain uses TRBV5-1 and TRBJ2-3, with 7 bases lining up with TRBD2. The CDR3 length is 15 residues. V gave up 0 bases and J gave up 2 bases; unmatched junction bases: 3. Germline assignment: CDR1 SGHRS and CDR2 YFSETQ. In DNA form, the CDR3 reads TGCGCCAGCAGCTTGGCGGGAGGACTCACAGATACGCAGTATTTT. As protein: CASSLAGGLTDTQYF.

The chain is built from TRBV10-3 and TRBJ2-7; TRBD1 matches 7 bases. CDR1 and CDR2 from the germline V gene are ENHRY and SYGVKD. CDR3 size: 15 residues. V shed 0 bases, J shed 2 bases, and the junction held 4 bases outside the gene matches. In DNA form, the CDR3 reads TGTGCCATCAGTGAGTCGGAGCAGGGGGCCTACGAGCAGTACTTC. Amino acid sequence: CAISESEQGAYEQYF.

The chain combines TRBV5-1 with TRBJ2-7, with 9 bases matching TRBD2. Trimming at V came to 0 bases and at J to 6 bases, leaving 7 bases not matched to a gene. This CDR3 has 15 amino acids. The germline V gene encodes CDR1 SGHRS and CDR2 YFSETQ. CDR3 residues: CASSLEGGRAGEQYF. In DNA form, the CDR3 reads TGCGCCAGCAGCTTGGAAGGCGGGAGGGCCGGCGAGCAGTACTTC.

This clone occurred once. The chain combines TRBV24-1 with TRBJ2-3, with 11 positions matching TRBD2. The junction had 6 bases not matched to a gene; V was cut back by 4 bases and J by 4 bases. The CDR3 length is 16 residues. CDR1 is KGHDR and CDR2 is SFDVKD in the germline V gene. Here the CDR3 DNA reads TGTGCCACCAGTGAGTTAGCGGGAGGGCCCTCAGATACGCAGTATTTT. Its translation: CATSELAGGPSDTQYF.

The CDR3 reads CASSVWGADTQYF. The CDR3 bases are TGTGCCAGCAGTGTGTGGGGCGCAGATACGCAGTATTTT. The J gene is TRBJ2-3, the V gene TRBV25-1; D might be TRBD1 (5 bases). The V end lost 4 bases, the J end lost 4 bases, and 9 bases lay between the germline ends. CDR1 and CDR2 (germline): MGHDK, SYGVNS. The CDR3 consists of 13 residues.

The J gene is TRBJ1-2, the V gene TRBV19; 9 positions agree with TRBD1. V lost 5 bases to trimming and J lost 7 bases; unmatched junction nucleotides: 8. The length of the CDR3 is 14 residues. Germline loops: CDR1 LNHDA, CDR2 SQIVND (reference sequence). The DNA of the CDR3 is TGTGCCAGTAGTGAGTGGGACAGGGTTGGTGGCTACACCTTC. It translates to CASSEWDRVGGYTF.

The rearrangement uses TRBV13 and TRBJ2-7; 12 nucleotides match TRBD2. CDR1 is PRHDT and CDR2 is FYEKMQ in the germline V gene (reference sequence). CDR3 length: 15 amino acids. V shed 3 bases and J 3 bases; nucleotides not matched to a gene: 3. CDR3 protein: CASSFRTSGNYEQYF. The CDR3 region has the DNA TGTGCCAGCAGCTTTCGGACTAGCGGGAACTACGAGCAGTACTTC. Combining the CDR3 with reference TRBV13 and TRBJ2-7 gives the whole variable domain AAGVIQSPRHLIKEKRETATLKCYPIPRHDTVYWYQQGPGQDPQFLISFYEKMQSDKGSIPDRFSAQQFSDYHSELNMSSLELGDSALYFCASSFRTSGNYEQYFGPGTRLTVT.

This chain connects TRBV7-9 to TRBJ2-1, with a tentative D call TRBD1 (5 bases). This CDR3 comprises 16 residues. Per germline, CDR1 SEHNR and CDR2 FQNEAQ (reference sequence). Trimming took off 3 bases at V and 4 bases at J, with 16 bases between the two ends. CDR3 DNA sequence: TGTGCCAGCAGCTTGATTCAGGGTGTGGGGTACAATGAGCAGTTCTTC. It codes for CASSLIQGVGYNEQFF.

This clone came up a few times. The chain combines TRBV3-1 (or the pseudogene TRBV3-2) with TRBJ1-1; TRBD1 matches 7 bases. Germline-derived CDR1 and CDR2 are LGHDT and YNNKEL (reference sequence). J gave up 1 base and V 5 bases, and 4 bases lay outside the gene matches. The CDR3 is made up of 14 amino acids. The CDR3 DNA reads as TGTGCCAGCAGCTCACGGGACAGGAACACTGAAGCTTTCTTT. It yields the protein CASSSRDRNTEAFF.

V gene TRBV25-1 combines with J gene TRBJ1-5; D is undetermined. This CDR3 spans 14 amino acids. Trimming cost V 3 bases and J 9 bases, with 15 bases left between them. From germline, CDR1 is MGHDK and CDR2 SYGVNS. The CDR3 coding sequence is TGTGCCAGCAGTGATGGAGGTGGAGAGAGGCCCCAGCATTTT. Protein sequence: CASSDGGGERPQHF.

This rearrangement joins TRBV28 to TRBJ2-3, with 10 bases aligning to TRBD2. There are 15 residues in the CDR3. With V trimmed by 1 base and J by 5 bases, 3 bases remained unmatched. The germline V gene encodes CDR1 MDHEN and CDR2 SYDVKM. CDR3: CASSLSASGGDTQYF. CDR3 in DNA: TGTGCCAGCAGTTTATCGGCTAGCGGGGGAGATACGCAGTATTTT.